One and the same sample provided the 31 T cell receptor beta chains below, sequenced in a study of T cell repertoires in cytomegalovirus infection. TCRdb reprocessed the reads via MiXCR and lists one record per CDR3 protein. In the table there are approximately 500,000 distinct CDR3 sequences, more than 15% of which are singletons. The specimen was CD8+ T cells from PBMCs. Source of these receptors: a human donor in good health (CMV status not recorded). Some clones in this sample may be carry-over from other donors' samples.

This clonotype has at least ten counts. This chain connects TRBV7-2 to TRBJ1-4; TRBD1 might be the D (5 bases). The germline V gene has CDR1 SGHTA and CDR2 FQGNSA. V was pared by 3 bases and J by 7 bases, with 15 bases between. CDR3 length: 15 amino acids. The CDR3 sequence: CASSFYSPGGEKLFF. In DNA, the CDR3 is TGTGCCAGCAGCTTCTATAGCCCCGGGGGTGAAAAACTGTTTTTT.

This clonotype was seen at least ten times. The chain combines TRBV7-9 with TRBJ1-4; D is unresolved. The V end lost 9 bases, the J end lost 2 bases, and 7 bases lay between the germline ends. The CDR3 spans 12 residues. Germline CDR1 and CDR2: SEHNR and FQNEAQ (reference sequence). CDR3 in amino acids: CASSRTNEKLFF. The CDR3 DNA sequence: TGTGCCAGTAGTCGCACTAATGAAAAACTGTTTTTT.

This clonotype was observed a handful of times. The gene calls are TRBV15 and TRBJ1-2; no reliable D call. Germline V lookup: CDR1 LNHNV, CDR2 YYDKDF (reference sequence). CDR3 size: 14 residues. V was shortened by 7 bases and J by 3 bases, with 15 bases between the two germline ends. The CDR3 region is CATTATGTYYGYTF. Written as DNA, the CDR3 is TGTGCCACCACCGCGACCGGTACCTACTATGGCTACACCTTC.

Only a few counts were recorded for this clonotype. V is TRBV28 and J is TRBJ2-5; either TRBD1 or TRBD2 may fit D (5 bases each). Trimming cost V 7 bases and J 5 bases, with 17 bases left between them. There are 14 residues in the CDR3. CDR1 is MDHEN and CDR2 is SYDVKM in the germline V gene. In nucleotides, the CDR3 is TGTGCCAGCACCACACACCTAGAGGGGGAGACCCAGTACTTC. The encoded protein is CASTTHLEGETQYF.

CDR3 amino acids: CASSISGVPGELFF. For the CDR3, the DNA is TGTGCCAGCAGCATATCGGGGGTTCCCGGGGAGCTGTTTTTT. This rearrangement joins TRBV27 to TRBJ2-2, with D tentatively TRBD2 (6 bases). Germline-derived CDR1 and CDR2 are MNHEY and SMNVEV (reference sequence). The CDR3 runs 14 residues. V lost 6 bases, J lost 6 bases, and 14 bases lay in between.

This clonotype was detected a few times. The chain uses TRBV19 and TRBJ1-5; D is possibly TRBD1 (5 bases). The CDR3 length is 16 residues. Germline CDR1 LNHDA, CDR2 SQIVND (reference sequence). Trimming took 5 bases from V and 0 from J, leaving 14 bases between them. Written as DNA, the CDR3 is TGTGCCAGTAGTTTGGGGGACGTGGTTAGCAATCAGCCCCAGCATTTT. Protein sequence: CASSLGDVVSNQPQHF.

Many counts were recorded for this clonotype. This chain uses TRBV12-3 or TRBV12-4 with TRBJ2-2; D might be TRBD1 (5 bases). The CDR3 loop spans 14 amino acids. V was pared by 3 bases and J by 5 bases, with 10 bases between. In DNA, the CDR3 is TGTGCCAGCAGTTTCCAGGGTGGGACCGGGGAGCTGTTTTTT. Protein product: CASSFQGGTGELFF.

This clonotype was seen many times. This rearrangement joins TRBV7-6 to TRBJ2-7; TRBD1 might be the D (7 bases). The CDR3 runs to 16 residues. Trimming shortened V by 2 bases and J by 4 bases, and 18 bases separated the two germline ends. Germline values: CDR1 SGHVS, CDR2 FNYEAQ. The CDR3 reads CASSLSAGRGAYEQYF. The DNA of the CDR3 is TGTGCCAGCAGCTTATCGGCAGGCAGGGGGGCGTACGAGCAGTACTTC.

J is TRBJ2-2 and V is TRBV5-6; D unresolved. Germline V lookup: CDR1 SGHDT, CDR2 YYEEEE. The V end lost 1 base, the J end lost 4 bases, and 14 bases lay between the germline ends. CDR3 length equals 16 residues. The CDR3: CASSLSIVRRTGELFF. In DNA form, the CDR3 reads TGTGCCAGCAGCTTGTCGATAGTACGGCGCACCGGGGAGCTGTTTTTT.

V and J are TRBV15 and TRBJ1-1; D unclear. Germline assignment: CDR1 LNHNV and CDR2 YYDKDF (reference sequence). Trimming left V 0 bases short and J 0 bases short, with 5 bases between. The CDR3 loop spans 14 amino acids. The CDR3 sequence: CATSREGLNTEAFF. In DNA form, the CDR3 reads TGTGCCACCAGCAGAGAAGGACTGAACACTGAAGCTTTCTTT.

There are many counts of this clonotype. The J gene is TRBJ1-1, the V gene TRBV6-6, with D tentatively TRBD1 (6 bases). V lost 5 bases and J lost 3, with 34 bases in between. The germline gives CDR1 MNHNY, CDR2 SVGAGI (reference sequence). This CDR3 contains 21 residues. This CDR3 reads CASSPRGDRGQWEKVDTEAFF. The CDR3, as DNA: TGTGCCAGCAGTCCACGGGGCGATCGGGGGCAATGGGAGAAGGTTGACACTGAAGCTTTCTTT.

This clonotype was seen at least ten times. This rearrangement joins TRBV6-1 to TRBJ1-1; tentatively, D is TRBD1 (5 bases). The CDR3 covers 12 residues. The germline CDR1 and CDR2 sequences are MNHNS and SASEGT. Between the trimmed V and J ends, which lost 11 bases and 6 bases, there was a span of 16 bases. The CDR3 DNA sequence: TGTGCCGGACTGGGACCGGCCGCTGAAGCTTTCTTT. As protein: CAGLGPAAEAFF.

There are many counts of this clonotype. The genes are TRBV7-2 and TRBJ2-3, with no clear D. The germline V gene encodes CDR1 SGHTA and CDR2 FQGNSA. The CDR3 runs 13 residues. The V gene lost 4 bases and the J gene lost 1 base, with 6 bases spanning the gap. CDR3 loop: CASSSWGTDTQYF. CDR3 in DNA: TGTGCCAGCAGCTCCTGGGGCACAGATACGCAGTATTTT.

A few counts support this clonotype. J is TRBJ2-1 and V is TRBV5-6, with D unresolved. The CDR3 is 12 amino acids. Trimming shortened V by 1 base and J by 7 bases, and 6 bases separated the two germline ends. CDR1 and CDR2 from the germline V gene are SGHDT and YYEEEE. The DNA of the CDR3 is TGTGCCAGCAGCTTGAAGTTGAATGAGCAGTTCTTC. Protein sequence: CASSLKLNEQFF.

This clonotype was seen only a few times. The chain links TRBV24-1 to TRBJ2-1; 9 bases map to TRBD2. J lost 1 base, V lost 9 bases, and 3 bases had no gene match. CDR1 is KGHDR, CDR2 SFDVKD, per germline. The CDR3 runs 14 residues. The CDR3 here is CATQAGGSYNEQFF. Written as DNA, the CDR3 is TGTGCCACCCAAGCGGGGGGATCCTACAATGAGCAGTTCTTC.

This clonotype was seen many times. The gene calls are TRBV11-2 and TRBJ2-5; tentatively, D is TRBD1 (6 bases). The CDR3 spans 14 residues. V was clipped by 4 bases and J by 2 bases, with 11 bases between them. Per the germline V gene, CDR1 is SGHAT and CDR2 is FQNNGV. CDR3 amino acids: CASSSTGGQETQYF. The CDR3 DNA is TGTGCCAGCAGCTCGACAGGTGGGCAAGAGACCCAGTACTTC.

This clonotype was counted at least ten times. The CDR3 loop reads CASSLPYAGGSEAFF. For the CDR3, the DNA is TGTGCCAGCAGTTTACCGTACGCTGGAGGCTCGGAAGCTTTCTTT. The V call is TRBV6-1, the J call TRBJ1-1; D is uncertain. Per the germline V gene, CDR1 is MNHNS and CDR2 is SASEGT. The CDR3 has 15 amino acids. V lost 5 bases and J 8 bases, leaving 21 bases between the germline ends.

This clonotype has ten or more counts. CDR3 sequence: CSARRGLAKNIQYF. CDR3 sequence (DNA): TGCAGTGCTAGAAGAGGGCTAGCCAAAAACATTCAGTACTTC. This chain links TRBV20-1 with TRBJ2-4; tentative D call: TRBD2 (5 bases). This CDR3 contains 14 residues. V was trimmed by 2 bases and J by 0 bases, leaving 8 bases between them. CDR1 DFQATT and CDR2 SNEGSKA come from the germline V gene (reference sequence).

This chain links TRBV19 with TRBJ1-4, with D unresolved. There are 16 residues in the CDR3. V gave up 3 bases and J gave up 0 bases, with 11 bases separating them. Germline CDR1 is LNHDA and CDR2 is SQIVND (reference sequence). CDR3 in amino acids: CASSIPMDPTNEKLFF. As DNA, the CDR3 is TGTGCCAGTAGTATTCCCATGGATCCAACTAATGAAAAACTGTTTTTT.

The V call is TRBV5-1, the J call TRBJ1-2; D may be TRBD1 (5 bases). Germline V CDR1 and CDR2: SGHRS, YFSETQ. V was clipped by 0 bases and J by 7 bases, with 19 bases between them. This CDR3 has 16 residues. The CDR3 loop is CASSLVGIWTNGGYTF. The CDR3 DNA is TGCGCCAGCAGCTTGGTTGGCATCTGGACAAATGGTGGCTACACCTTC. The full variable domain, rest sourced from reference TRBV5-1 and TRBJ1-2, is KAGVTQTPRYLIKTRGQQVTLSCSPISGHRSVSWYQQTPGQGLQFLFEYFSETQRNKGNFPGRFSGRQFSNSRSEMNVSTLELGDSALYLCASSLVGIWTNGGYTFGSGTRLTVV.

This clonotype was counted at least ten times. V and J are TRBV11-3 and TRBJ2-1; TRBD2 aligns across 8 bases. The CDR3 is made up of 16 amino acids. CDR1 SGHNT and CDR2 YENEEA come from the germline V gene. With 0 bases clipped from V and 8 bases from J, the junction kept 9 bases outside the gene matches. The CDR3 loop is CASSLDAERGSDEQFF. DNA of the CDR3: TGTGCCAGCAGCTTAGATGCCGAGCGGGGGAGCGATGAGCAGTTCTTC.

This clonotype has a handful of counts. The chain combines TRBV20-1 with TRBJ1-5; D is possibly TRBD1 (5 bases). Germline V gene sequence: CDR1 DFQATT, CDR2 SNEGSKA (reference sequence). The V end was cut by 5 bases, the J end by 0 bases, with 11 bases between. This CDR3 contains 14 residues. For the CDR3, the DNA is TGCAGTGCTCGTTCGGGGGGTAGCAATCAGCCCCAGCATTTT. This encodes CSARSGGSNQPQHF.

This clonotype occurred a few times. The rearrangement uses TRBV7-9 and TRBJ2-7; possibly TRBD1 for D (6 bases). V shed 5 bases and J shed 2 bases, with 13 bases lying between them. Germline lookup yields CDR1 SEHNR and CDR2 FQNEAQ (reference sequence). This CDR3 has 14 amino acids. CDR3 bases: TGTGCCAGCAGCCACAAACAGGGACCCTACGAGCAGTACTTC. It is translated as CASSHKQGPYEQYF.

This clonotype appeared once. V is TRBV5-1 and J is TRBJ2-7; a possible D gene is TRBD2 (6 bases). The germline CDR1 and CDR2 sequences are SGHRS and YFSETQ. This CDR3 is 12 amino acids long. V was clipped by 4 bases and J by 7 bases, with 12 bases between them. CDR3 in DNA: TGCGCCAGCAGCACCAGCGGGTGGGAGCAGTACTTC. It specifies CASSTSGWEQYF.

The chain carries TRBV9 and TRBJ1-2; 8 bases align to TRBD1. The germline V gene has CDR1 SGDLS and CDR2 YYNGEE. The CDR3 consists of 12 residues. The V gene end was trimmed by 2 bases and the J gene end by 8 bases; junction bases not matched to a gene: 2. The chain's CDR3 is CASSVDRGGYTF. DNA for the CDR3: TGTGCCAGCAGCGTTGACAGGGGAGGCTACACCTTC.

Of note for this clonotype: Just one base apart from a much larger clone, this may be a read error. The chain joins TRBV7-9 to TRBJ1-4; TRBD1 is a possible D gene (6 bases). Trimming removed 6 bases at V and 8 bases at J, with 16 bases between. Looked up from germline, CDR1 is SEHNR and CDR2 is FQNEAQ (reference sequence). This CDR3 region has 14 residues. The CDR3 DNA follows: TGTGCCAGCAGATCACAGGGTTCTGAGGAAAAACTGTTTTTT. Translation gives CASRSQGSEEKLFF.

V gene TRBV2 combines with J gene TRBJ2-3, with 7 bases identical to TRBD2. Germline CDR1 and CDR2: SNHLY and FYNNEI. The CDR3 runs 15 residues. V was clipped by 3 bases and J by 0 bases; unmatched bases: 3. The chain's CDR3 is CASSEGGLSTDTQYF. For the CDR3, the DNA is TGTGCCAGCAGTGAGGGAGGGCTCAGCACAGATACGCAGTATTTT.

This clonotype was observed many times. V usage is TRBV12-3 or TRBV12-4 and J usage is TRBJ1-3; D unresolved. V was shortened by 6 bases and J by 7 bases, with 4 bases between the two germline ends. The CDR3 has 10 residues. The CDR3 DNA follows: TGTGCCAGCAGAGGTAACACCATATATTTT. Residues: CASRGNTIYF.

In its sample, this clonotype was seen a few times. The chain couples TRBV6-5 to TRBJ1-4; 7 bases are a match to TRBD1. CDR1 is MNHEY, CDR2 SVGAGI, per germline. This CDR3 comprises 14 residues. Trimming at V came to 8 bases and at J to 3 bases, leaving 6 bases not matched to a gene. For the CDR3, the DNA is TGTGCCAGCCAAAACAGGGGCTCTAATGAAAAACTGTTTTTT. The encoded protein is CASQNRGSNEKLFF.

This clonotype was seen ten or more times. The rearrangement uses TRBV11-1 and TRBJ1-2; 7 bases are shared with TRBD1. Germline V lookup: CDR1 SGHAT, CDR2 FQDESV (reference sequence). The junction had 14 bases not matched to a gene; V was cut back by 5 bases and J by 5 bases. The CDR3 runs to 16 residues. The CDR3 DNA is TGTGCCAGCAGCCCCGGAAGGGGGCTTACTCTATATGGCTACACCTTC. Translation gives CASSPGRGLTLYGYTF.

The V and J genes are TRBV5-1 and TRBJ2-7, with TRBD1 as a possible D gene (6 bases). V was clipped by 2 bases and J by 2 bases, with 14 bases between them. Per germline, CDR1 SGHRS and CDR2 YFSETQ. This CDR3 has 15 amino acids. The DNA for the CDR3 is TGCGCCAGCAGCTTTATCACAGGGCTCCCCTACGAGCAGTACTTC. This codes for CASSFITGLPYEQYF.